This entry is about one TCR beta chain. What it binds is unknown. These data come from a study of cytomegalovirus exposure and HLA in healthy donors. Study-level information: Most donors, about 82% of over 300 genotyped, fell in the Caucasian-associated ancestry cluster.

CDR1 and CDR2 (germline): SGHRS, YFSETQ. V was shortened by 0 bases and J by 3 bases, with 7 bases between the two germline ends. This CDR3 contains 14 residues. The PCR ran on 60 Vbeta and 13 Jbeta primers. Some clones are missing from TCRdb's copy, which holds only in-frame ones; the method was immunoSEQ multiplex PCR. The sample includes 150,000 to 200,000 clones, more than 60% of them seen just once. Study outcomes and limitations: The sole available immune exposure information was CMV serostatus. There were several of the most significant clusters that appeared linked to common viral pathogens in a later analysis. For TCR beta chains, V- and J-gene trimming was later linked to a missense DCLRE1C variant.

Specimen: PBMCs. This chain connects TRBV5-1 to TRBJ1-3; D perhaps matches TRBD1 (5 bases). This receptor was identified in a woman in her fifties or sixties in good health and CMV-seropositive. In DNA form, the CDR3 reads TGCGCCAGCAGCTTGGTGGGGCTTGGAAACACCATATATTTT. This encodes CASSLVGLGNTIYF.